A single T cell receptor beta chain is shown here with its context. The PCR had 60 Vbeta and 13 Jbeta primers. Produced via immunoSEQ multiplex PCR; TCRdb's table is partial and in-frame only. This table holds 150,000 to 200,000 clones, about 80% found once. These data originate in a study of cytomegalovirus exposure and HLA in healthy donors. This sequence originates from a man aged 30 to 45 in good health and CMV-seronegative. Sequencing used PBMCs.

The DNA for the CDR3 is TGTGCCAGCACCTGGGGGGGCAACACCGGGGAGCTGTTTTTT. It translates to CASTWGGNTGELFF. The rearrangement links TRBV6-5 to TRBJ2-2, with D perhaps matching TRBD2 (7 bases). Germline assignment: CDR1 MNHEY and CDR2 SVGAGI. CDR3 length: 14 residues. V was trimmed by 7 bases and J by 2 bases, leaving 11 bases between them.